What follows describes a single T cell receptor beta chain. Libraries were prepared by immunoSEQ multiplex PCR; TCRdb keeps only in-frame clonotypes and omits some of them. Of thousands of clones in the sample, under 80% were seen once. Described time point: proximal margin of the surgical specimen (macroscopically non-inflamed). CDR1 is SEHNR and CDR2 is FQNEAQ in the germline V gene (reference sequence). Trimming removed 1 base at V and 3 bases at J, with 15 bases between. CDR3 length equals 16 residues. The data derive from a study of T cell repertoires in ileal Crohn's disease. Whole-study context: Postoperative therapy was given to about half: about ten thiopurines, around 17 anti-TNF agents.

Sequenced material: ileal tissue. This chain connects TRBV7-9 to TRBJ1-2, with a weak D call TRBD1 (5 bases). This clonotype originated in an adult with Crohn's disease. CDR3 sequence: CASSLDHQGRDYGYTF. The CDR3 coding sequence is TGTGCCAGCAGCTTAGACCATCAGGGTAGGGACTATGGCTACACCTTC. The full variable domain, completed using reference TRBV7-9 and TRBJ1-2, is DTGVSQNPRHKITKRGQNVTFRCDPISEHNRLYWYRQTLGQGPEFLTYFQNEAQLEKSRLLSDRFSAERPKGSFSTLEIQRTEQGDSAMYLCASSLDHQGRDYGYTFGSGTRLTVV.